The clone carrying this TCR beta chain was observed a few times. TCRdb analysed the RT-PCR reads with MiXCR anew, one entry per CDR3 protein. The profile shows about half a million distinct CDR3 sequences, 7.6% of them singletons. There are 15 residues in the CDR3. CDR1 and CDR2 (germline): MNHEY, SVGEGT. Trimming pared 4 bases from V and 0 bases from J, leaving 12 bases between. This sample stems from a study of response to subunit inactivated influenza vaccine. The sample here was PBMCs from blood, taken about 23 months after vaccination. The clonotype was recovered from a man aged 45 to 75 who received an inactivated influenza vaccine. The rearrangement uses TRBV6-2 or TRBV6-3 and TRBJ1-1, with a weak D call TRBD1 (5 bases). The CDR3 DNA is TGTGCCAGCAGTTCACGACAGAGCCTGAACACTGAAGCTTTCTTT. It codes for CASSSRQSLNTEAFF.